The T cell receptor beta chain under discussion was sequenced for a study of regulatory T cells in long-lasting Graves disease. Time point indicated: newly diagnosed GD, antithyroid drugs for less than 3 months. PBMC-derived RNA was used for the TCR library. Patients met American Thyroid Association criteria for Graves' disease. This clonotype appeared a few times. Relying on iRepertoire HTBI primers and Arm-PCR of CDR3 regions, the team built TCR beta libraries. In TCRdb, the multiplex PCR reads were re-called with MiXCR into one record per CDR3 protein. The table has almost 450,000 distinct CDR3 sequences, about 15% seen once; the top ten hold about 11%. CDR3 size: 18 residues. Per germline, CDR1 LGHDT and CDR2 YNNKEL (reference sequence). With 0 bases clipped from V and 0 bases from J, the junction kept 7 bases outside the gene matches. This sample also belongs to another study, concerning T cells in Graves' hyperthyroidism and ophthalmopathy. From that second work: Patients with uncontrolled infections, other autoimmune diseases, pregnancy or lactation were excluded. The primer set for the first-round RT-PCR of the TCR CDR3 was HTBI. The model foresaw ophthalmopathy a median roughly 6.6 months prior to onset.

The receptor comes from a woman aged 25 to 39 with Graves disease. This sequence joins TRBV3-1 and TRBJ2-1; 8 nucleotides match TRBD2. Sequences were derived from peripheral blood mononuclear cells (PBMCs), sampled at new diagnosis, from a patient treated with antithyroid drugs. The CDR3 loop reads CASSQDPSGPSSYNEQFF. The CDR3 DNA reads as TGTGCCAGCAGCCAAGACCCTAGCGGGCCAAGCTCCTACAATGAGCAGTTCTTC.